Shown below are 22 T cell receptor beta chains from a single sample sequenced in a study of Graves' ophthalmopathy and Graves' hyperthyroidism (dated by TCRdb to between 2017 and 2018). Instrument used: Illumina HiSeq 2000. TCR beta CDR3 regions were amplified from RNA transcripts for repertoire sequencing. A first-round RT-PCR used HTBI primers with the Qiagen OneStep RT-PCR kit, followed by a second-round multiplex PCR, size selection and purification. Using fastp trimming at Q25 and MiXCR clonotype assembly, TCRdb reanalyzed the public sequencing data and kept in-frame beta chains. Rows merge per CDR3 protein into single entries with the most common DNA and genes. The sample yields hundreds of thousands of distinct CDR3 sequences; around a fifth were counted once. The ten top clones hold roughly 3.2% of the sample. Source material: peripheral blood. The receptors come from a young woman with stable Graves' hyperthyroidism. Donor details come from another sample of the same person, matched by shared clones.

This clonotype came up many times. The chain recombines TRBV6-5 with TRBJ1-1; unclear D gene. Germline CDR1 and CDR2: MNHEY and SVGAGI. The CDR3 runs to 14 residues. V shed 2 bases and J shed 4 bases, with 11 bases lying between them. The DNA of the CDR3 is TGTGCCAGCAGTTACGACTTCCAGAGCACTGAAGCTTTCTTT. It is translated as CASSYDFQSTEAFF.

The chain recombines TRBV7-8 with TRBJ2-2; the match to TRBD2 covers 9 bases. The CDR3 has 16 residues. The germline V gene encodes CDR1 SGHVS and CDR2 FQNEAQ. V was pared by 3 bases and J by 4 bases, with 6 bases of the junction left unmatched. Here the CDR3 reads CASSFLAGKSTGELFF. The CDR3 nucleotides read TGTGCCAGCAGCTTCCTAGCGGGGAAGAGCACCGGGGAGCTGTTTTTT.

This clonotype was counted at least ten times. The gene calls are TRBV27 and TRBJ2-5; D is ambiguous. V lost 4 bases to trimming and J lost 3 bases, with 9 bases between them. The CDR3 has 13 amino acids. CDR1 and CDR2 from the germline V gene are MNHEY and SMNVEV (reference sequence). The CDR3 DNA reads TGTGCCAGCAGTTATGGCAGAAAAGAGACCCAGTACTTC. Encoded protein: CASSYGRKETQYF.

The J gene is TRBJ1-6, the V gene TRBV5-1; 8 bases map to TRBD1. CDR1 and CDR2 from the germline V gene are SGHRS and YFSETQ. This CDR3 has 14 amino acids. V shed 4 bases and J 5 bases; nucleotides not matched to a gene: 2. The CDR3 region has the DNA TGCGCCAGCAGCGTGGGACAGGATAATTCACCCCTCCACTTT. This sequence encodes CASSVGQDNSPLHF.

The chain is built from TRBV11-2 and TRBJ2-7, with 8 bases lining up with TRBD2. Germline-derived CDR1 and CDR2 are SGHAT and FQNNGV. The CDR3 consists of 17 residues. V was clipped by 0 bases and J by 4 bases; unmatched bases: 11. CDR3 sequence: CASSLDGTGTRGYEQYF. Written as DNA, the CDR3 is TGTGCCAGCAGCTTAGACGGGACCGGGACTAGGGGTTACGAGCAGTACTTC.

This clonotype was seen a handful of times. This chain connects TRBV7-3 to TRBJ1-5; 7 bases match TRBD1. Trimming took 3 bases from V and 3 from J; bases not matched to a gene: 14. Per the germline V gene, CDR1 is SGHTA and CDR2 is FQGTGA. This CDR3 contains 18 residues. CDR3 sequence reads: CASSFIRSRDRINQPQHF. CDR3 sequence (DNA): TGTGCCAGCAGCTTCATCCGAAGTCGGGACAGAATCAATCAGCCCCAGCATTTT. The full variable domain, rest sourced from reference TRBV7-3 and TRBJ1-5, is GAGVSQTPSNKVTEKGKYVELRCDPISGHTALYWYRQSLGQGPEFLIYFQGTGAADDSGLPNDRFFAVRPEGSVSTLKIQRTERGDSAVYLCASSFIRSRDRINQPQHFGDGTRLSIL.

This clonotype was counted many times. The V gene is TRBV6-2 or TRBV6-3, the J gene TRBJ2-7; D remains ambiguous. Germline values: CDR1 MNHEY, CDR2 SVGEGT. Between the trimmed V and J ends, which lost 2 bases and 6 bases, there was a span of 11 bases. The length of the CDR3 is 13 residues. Here the CDR3 DNA reads TGTGCCAGCAGTTACGGCCACAACGGCGAGCAGTACTTC. Its protein is CASSYGHNGEQYF.

In its sample, this clonotype was seen many times. This chain joins TRBV6-2 or TRBV6-3 and TRBJ1-5; D remains unclear. Germline CDR1 is MNHEY and CDR2 is SVGEGT. The CDR3 consists of 16 residues. The V end was cut by 3 bases, the J end by 2 bases, with 14 bases between. The CDR3 DNA sequence: TGTGCCAGCAGTTATTGGGCAGGAAGGGGCAATCAGCCCCAGCATTTT. Encoded protein: CASSYWAGRGNQPQHF.

The table lists this clonotype with many counts. The rearrangement uses TRBV5-1 and TRBJ1-2; D not resolved. This CDR3 is 13 amino acids long. V lost 0 bases, J lost 7 bases, and 10 bases lay in between. Per germline, CDR1 SGHRS and CDR2 YFSETQ. The CDR3: CASSLDMVAGYTF. As DNA, the CDR3 is TGCGCCAGCAGCTTGGATATGGTGGCTGGCTACACCTTC.

This clonotype came up many times. This chain connects TRBV20-1 to TRBJ1-5, with a weak D call TRBD1 (6 bases). The V and J ends lost 6 bases and 0 bases respectively, with 27 bases between them. Germline lookup yields CDR1 DFQATT and CDR2 SNEGSKA (reference sequence). The CDR3 consists of 19 residues. CDR3 region: CSALGQQGGSIYSNQPQHF. CDR3 DNA sequence: TGCAGTGCCCTAGGACAGCAAGGTGGTTCCATCTATAGCAATCAGCCCCAGCATTTT.

This clonotype was counted only a few times. Here the CDR3 DNA reads TGTGCCTGGCTACAGGCGAACACTGAAGCTTTCTTT. Encoded protein: CAWLQANTEAFF. The chain employs TRBV30 and TRBJ1-1; possible D gene TRBD1, 5 bases. Trimming left V 5 bases short and J 1 base short, with 8 bases between. Germline CDR1 GTSNPN, CDR2 SVGIG (reference sequence). The CDR3 loop spans 12 amino acids. Drawing the rest from reference TRBV30 and TRBJ1-1, the complete variable domain is SQTIHQWPATLVQPVGSPLSLECTVEGTSNPNLYWYRQAAGRGLQLLFYSVGIGQISSEVPQNLSASRPQDRQFILSSKKLLLSDSGFYLCAWLQANTEAFFGQGTRLTVV.

Comments on this clonotype: A much larger clone lies a single base off, so this may be a read error. This rearrangement joins TRBV9 to TRBJ1-2; D unclear. CDR3 length: 13 residues. Germline V gene data show CDR1 as SGDLS and CDR2 as YYNGEE. CDR3 in DNA: TGTGTCAGCAGCGTCCTTCCACCCCGACACTACACCTTC. Translating it yields CVSSVLPPRHYTF. The full variable domain, in which reference TRBV9 and TRBJ1-2 provide the parts outside the CDR3, is DSGVTQTPKHLITATGQRVTLRCSPRSGDLSVYWYQQSLDQGLQFLIQYYNGEERAKGNILERFSAQQFPDLHSELNLSSLELGDSALYFCVSSVLPPRHYTFGSGTRLTVV.

There are many counts of this clonotype. The chain recombines TRBV19 with TRBJ2-6; 10 bases match TRBD1. This CDR3 contains 17 residues. Trimming at V came to 10 bases and at J to 4 bases, leaving 13 bases not matched to a gene. Germline lookup yields CDR1 LNHDA and CDR2 SQIVND (reference sequence). As DNA, the CDR3 is TGTGCCACCACTCCGGGGACAGGGGTTCCCGGGGCCAACGTCCTGACTTTC. This gives the protein CATTPGTGVPGANVLTF.

This clonotype was counted only a few times. The rearrangement uses TRBV5-1 and TRBJ2-5; the match to TRBD2 covers 13 bases. The CDR3 is 16 amino acids. CDR1 and CDR2 (germline): SGHRS, YFSETQ. V was clipped by 3 bases and J by 5 bases; unmatched bases: 7. The CDR3 region has the DNA TGCGCCAGCAGCTCGACGACTAGCGGGAGGTGGGAGACCCAGTACTTC. Protein: CASSSTTSGRWETQYF.

Ten or more counts support this clonotype. For the CDR3, the DNA is TGTGCCAGCAGCCAATGGACAGGGTTCGGCAATCAGCCCCAGCATTTT. This gives the protein CASSQWTGFGNQPQHF. V usage is TRBV2 and J usage is TRBJ1-5, with TRBD1 matching 8 bases. Germline V gene sequence: CDR1 SNHLY, CDR2 FYNNEI. The CDR3 has 16 amino acids. With V trimmed by 6 bases and J by 2 bases, 9 bases remained unmatched.

This clonotype was counted ten times or more. The chain employs TRBV6-5 and TRBJ1-2, with D possibly TRBD1 on 5 matching bases. The V gene's germline CDR1 is MNHEY and CDR2 SVGAGI. The V gene lost 5 bases and the J gene lost 8 bases, with 15 bases spanning the gap. This CDR3 spans 13 amino acids. The CDR3 nucleotides read TGTGCCAGCAGTACGGGGACCGCGCGGGGCTACACCTTC. This gives the protein CASSTGTARGYTF.

Here the CDR3 reads CATSGDRDRGNYGYTF. The CDR3 nucleotides are TGTGCCACCAGCGGGGACCGGGACAGGGGGAACTATGGCTACACCTTC. The rearrangement joins TRBV15 to TRBJ1-2; TRBD1 aligns across 11 bases. CDR1 LNHNV and CDR2 YYDKDF come from the germline V gene (reference sequence). This CDR3 spans 16 amino acids. Trimming at V came to 5 bases and at J to 2 bases, leaving 7 bases not matched to a gene.

This clonotype was counted at least ten times. V usage is TRBV6-5 and J usage is TRBJ2-5, with unresolved D. The CDR3 covers 15 residues. V shed 0 bases and J shed 0 bases, with 8 bases lying between them. Germline V gives CDR1 MNHEY, CDR2 SVGAGI. The CDR3 nucleotides are TGTGCCAGCAGTTACTCAGGGCCGAACCAAGAGACCCAGTACTTC. Residues: CASSYSGPNQETQYF.

This clonotype was found many times. The chain recombines TRBV10-3 with TRBJ2-6; D unresolved. V lost 0 bases, J lost 0 bases, and 9 bases lay in between. CDR3 length: 17 residues. Germline V CDR1 and CDR2: ENHRY, SYGVKD. The CDR3 spells CAISESRPPSGANVLTF. The CDR3 DNA is TGTGCCATCAGTGAGTCCCGGCCCCCCTCTGGGGCCAACGTCCTGACTTTC.

The chain recombines TRBV6-1 with TRBJ1-6; D gene uncertain. Germline V gene lookup returns CDR1 MNHNS and CDR2 SASEGT. The V gene lost 1 base and the J gene lost 10 bases, with 8 bases spanning the gap. The CDR3 consists of 13 residues. The CDR3, as DNA: TGTGCCAGCAGTGAAGGGGCAATCTCACCCCTCCACTTT. It encodes CASSEGAISPLHF.

The sample holds a few counts of this clonotype. One end of the junction does not line up with germline, which may come from a read error. The chain couples TRBV15 to TRBJ2-5, with TRBD1 matching 7 bases. CDR1 LNHNV and CDR2 YYDKDF come from the germline V gene (reference sequence). The CDR3 is 16 amino acids. CDR3: CATNRSTGTGQETKYF. CDR3 in DNA: TGTGCCACCAACAGATCGACAGGGACCGGGCAAGAGACCAAGTACTTC.

This clonotype was observed at least ten times. A read error may explain this, as a much larger clone is one base away. The rearrangement joins TRBV6-1 to TRBJ1-3, with D uncertain. The length of the CDR3 is 16 residues. The V end lost 0 bases, the J end lost 0 bases, and 9 bases lay between the germline ends. CDR1 and CDR2 from the germline V gene are MNHNS and SASEGT. The CDR3 loop is CASSEAPRVSGNTIYF. CDR3 bases: TGTGCCAGCAGTGAAGCGCCAAGGGTCTCTGGAAACACCATATATTTT.